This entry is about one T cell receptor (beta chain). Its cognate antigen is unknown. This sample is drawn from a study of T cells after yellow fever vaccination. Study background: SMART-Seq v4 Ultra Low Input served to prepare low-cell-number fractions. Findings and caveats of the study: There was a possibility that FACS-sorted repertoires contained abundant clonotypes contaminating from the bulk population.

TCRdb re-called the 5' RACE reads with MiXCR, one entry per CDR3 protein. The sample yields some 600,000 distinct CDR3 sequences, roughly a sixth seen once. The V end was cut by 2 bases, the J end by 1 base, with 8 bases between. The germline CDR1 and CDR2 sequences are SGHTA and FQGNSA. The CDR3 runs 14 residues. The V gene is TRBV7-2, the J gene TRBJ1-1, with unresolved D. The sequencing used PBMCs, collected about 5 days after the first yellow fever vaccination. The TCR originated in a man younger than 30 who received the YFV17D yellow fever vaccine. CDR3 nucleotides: TGTGCCAGCAGCTTAAACGGGGAGAACACTGAAGCTTTCTTT. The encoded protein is CASSLNGENTEAFF.